This T cell receptor beta chain was sequenced in a study of human T cells and chemical hapten exposure. Findings and caveats of the study: Positive correlation was observed between PT1 expanded TCR counts and patch test score.

This clonotype is labeled as medium-sized. Its antigen is unknown. TCRdb itself ran the RACE reads through MiXCR, one entry per CDR3 protein. Here the sample spans 150,000 to 200,000 distinct CDR3 sequences, roughly a quarter being singletons. Trimming at V came to 4 bases and at J to 4 bases, leaving 9 bases not matched to a gene. The germline V gene has CDR1 MNHEY and CDR2 SMNVEV (reference sequence). The CDR3 extends over 15 amino acids. The time point was: patch test 3, about 24 weeks after DPC sensitization. Treatment reported: therapeutic diphenylcyclopropenone sensitization with weekly scalp DPC. Researchers sampled blood before each patch test went on. Donors, patients with alopecia ranging from 18 to 70 years old and judged suitable for DPC, provided samples.

The chain joins TRBV27 to TRBJ1-2, with 7 bases fitting TRBD1. The specimen comprised whole blood, sampled in connection with sensitization to the hapten diphenylcyclopropenone (DPC). This TCR was recovered from a woman in her forties with alopecia areata. Some clones in this sample may be carry-over from other donors' samples. CDR3 amino acids: CASSYNGAGGYGYTF. The DNA of the CDR3 is TGTGCCAGCAGTTATAACGGCGCAGGGGGCTATGGCTACACCTTC.